These 30 T cell receptor beta chains were all obtained from the same sample, sequenced in a study of T cell responses to AZD1222 COVID-19 vaccine. The protocol was immunoSEQ multiplex PCR, while the TCRdb copy is restricted to in-frame clones and leaves out a portion. The data contain around 120,000 clones, roughly 90% of them singletons. The sample here was peripheral blood, taken 28 days after the second AZD1222 dose. These receptors originate from an adult who received the AZD1222 COVID-19 vaccine.

This clone was observed a handful of times. The rearrangement links TRBV6-5 to TRBJ1-2, with 7 bases identical to TRBD1. V was clipped by 4 bases and J by 1 base; unmatched bases: 6. Germline assignment: CDR1 MNHEY and CDR2 SVGAGI. The CDR3 spans 15 residues. The DNA of the CDR3 is TGTGCCAGCAGTTCCCAGGGGGGGTATAACTATGGCTACACCTTC. It specifies CASSSQGGYNYGYTF.

The chain uses TRBV7-9 and TRBJ1-2; D unclear. Germline CDR1 SEHNR, CDR2 FQNEAQ (reference sequence). V dropped 1 base and J dropped 6 bases, with 9 bases sitting between them. This CDR3 contains 13 residues. CDR3 residues: CASSLVVGDGYTF. The CDR3 region has the DNA TGTGCCAGCAGCTTAGTCGTGGGAGATGGCTACACCTTC.

This chain joins TRBV6-5 and TRBJ1-2; D unclear. There are 12 residues in the CDR3. The germline gives CDR1 MNHEY, CDR2 SVGAGI. V dropped 4 bases and J dropped 1 base, with 4 bases sitting between them. The CDR3 loop is CASSSDNYGYTF. CDR3 DNA: TGTGCCAGCAGTTCAGATAACTATGGCTACACCTTC.

The rearrangement uses TRBV6-5 and TRBJ1-5, with 8 bases that match TRBD1. CDR3 length: 13 residues. V dropped 4 bases and J dropped 5; count of bases not matched to a gene: 1. CDR1 and CDR2 from the germline V gene are MNHEY and SVGAGI. The CDR3 coding sequence is TGTGCCAGCAGTTCGACAGGGGATCAGCCCCAGCATTTT. Its translation: CASSSTGDQPQHF.

J is TRBJ1-4 and V is TRBV2; 8 nucleotides agree with TRBD1. The J segment lost 4 bases and the V segment lost 3 bases, leaving 13 bases of the junction unmatched. The germline gives CDR1 SNHLY, CDR2 FYNNEI. This CDR3 has 18 residues. The CDR3 is CASSDGQGAVRINEKLFF. The DNA for the CDR3 is TGTGCCAGCAGTGATGGGCAGGGGGCGGTCCGGATTAATGAAAAACTGTTTTTT.

This chain uses TRBV9 with TRBJ1-6; tentative D call: TRBD1 (6 bases). Trimming removed 8 bases from V and 7 bases from J, with 16 bases in between. CDR1 and CDR2 (germline): SGDLS, YYNGEE. This CDR3 has 14 amino acids. The CDR3 loop reads CASTQGTENSPLHF. Here the CDR3 DNA reads TGTGCCAGTACACAGGGAACGGAAAATTCACCCCTCCACTTT. The variable domain in full, completed from reference TRBV9 and TRBJ1-6, reads DSGVTQTPKHLITATGQRVTLRCSPRSGDLSVYWYQQSLDQGLQFLIQYYNGEERAKGNILERFSAQQFPDLHSELNLSSLELGDSALYFCASTQGTENSPLHFGNGTRLTVT.

The V and J genes are TRBV30 and TRBJ1-1; TRBD1 might be the D (5 bases). V gave up 4 bases and J gave up 11 bases, with 20 bases separating them. The germline CDR1 and CDR2 sequences are GTSNPN and SVGIG (reference sequence). There are 13 residues in the CDR3. The CDR3 loop reads CAWNPAGGMMAFF. CDR3 in DNA: TGTGCCTGGAATCCCGCCGGGGGGATGATGGCTTTCTTT.

V and J are TRBV2 and TRBJ1-3; no firm D call. The germline gives CDR1 SNHLY, CDR2 FYNNEI. Trimming took off 6 bases at V and 0 bases at J, with 15 bases between the two ends. The CDR3 loop spans 16 amino acids. In nucleotides, the CDR3 is TGTGCCAGCAGGGCTAGGTGGTCTGGCTCTGGAAACACCATATATTTT. It yields the protein CASRARWSGSGNTIYF.

The chain has TRBV10-3 and TRBJ1-6, with D possibly matching TRBD1 (6 bases). Germline V lookup: CDR1 ENHRY, CDR2 SYGVKD. V shed 5 bases and J shed 6 bases, with 11 bases lying between them. The length of the CDR3 is 14 residues. CDR3 sequence: CAISTGQFNSPLHF. CDR3 sequence (DNA): TGTGCCATCAGTACAGGACAGTTTAATTCACCCCTCCACTTT.

J is TRBJ1-5 and V is TRBV28; no firm D call. The germline CDR1 and CDR2 sequences are MDHEN and SYDVKM. The V and J ends lost 8 bases and 0 bases respectively, with 14 bases between them. CDR3 length: 15 residues. The CDR3 protein is CASGEGPYSNQPQHF. CDR3 coding DNA: TGTGCCAGCGGGGAGGGCCCCTATAGCAATCAGCCCCAGCATTTT.

The chain couples TRBV15 to TRBJ2-2; maybe TRBD1 (7 bases). Germline lookup yields CDR1 LNHNV and CDR2 YYDKDF (reference sequence). V was trimmed by 1 base and J by 4 bases, leaving 16 bases between them. The CDR3 spans 17 residues. DNA of the CDR3: TGTGCCACCAGCAGAGTCTATTACCAGGGGGGCACCGGGGAGCTGTTTTTT. Protein sequence: CATSRVYYQGGTGELFF.

J is TRBJ2-1 and V is TRBV28, with D perhaps TRBD1 (6 bases). Germline V lookup: CDR1 MDHEN, CDR2 SYDVKM. There are 15 residues in the CDR3. V was clipped by 4 bases and J by 4 bases, with 14 bases between them. The CDR3 bases are TGTGCCAGCAGTTCCCAAGGACAGAAGTACAATGAGCAGTTCTTC. Translating gives CASSSQGQKYNEQFF.

The chain combines TRBV5-1 with TRBJ2-5; tentatively, D is TRBD1 (6 bases). Germline CDR1 is SGHRS and CDR2 is YFSETQ. The CDR3 has 14 residues. The V end lost 6 bases, the J end lost 5 bases, and 17 bases lay between the germline ends. The CDR3 region is CASIARGPGETQYF. The DNA of the CDR3 is TGCGCCAGCATCGCCAGGGGACCAGGGGAGACCCAGTACTTC.

The chain links TRBV7-9 to TRBJ2-7, with D hard to call. The V gene lost 5 bases and the J gene lost 2 bases, with 10 bases spanning the gap. Germline assignment: CDR1 SEHNR and CDR2 FQNEAQ (reference sequence). The CDR3 runs 13 residues. This CDR3 is CASSNGQAYEQYF. The CDR3 nucleotides are TGTGCCAGCAGCAATGGGCAGGCCTACGAGCAGTACTTC. Complete variable domain (other parts from reference TRBV7-9 and TRBJ2-7): DTGVSQNPRHKITKRGQNVTFRCDPISEHNRLYWYRQTLGQGPEFLTYFQNEAQLEKSRLLSDRFSAERPKGSFSTLEIQRTEQGDSAMYLCASSNGQAYEQYFGPGTRLTVT.

The rearrangement joins TRBV24-1 to TRBJ2-3, with TRBD1 matching over 7 bases. CDR1 and CDR2 (germline): KGHDR, SFDVKD. The trim removed 6 bases at V and 3 bases at J, leaving 11 bases unmatched. This CDR3 has 16 amino acids. The CDR3, as DNA: TGTGCCACCAGTATCACGGACAGGACCTTTACAGATACGCAGTATTTT. Its protein product is CATSITDRTFTDTQYF.

V usage is TRBV10-1 and J usage is TRBJ2-1, with D maybe TRBD2 (6 bases). V lost 2 bases and J 9 bases, leaving 8 bases between the germline ends. The CDR3 is 12 amino acids. Germline CDR1 reads WNHNN; CDR2 reads SYGVQD (reference sequence). The CDR3 bases are TGCGCCAGCAGTGAGATCGGGAGTGAGCAGTTCTTC. Amino acid sequence: CASSEIGSEQFF.

CDR3 region: CASSTTGGAGQPQHF. The CDR3 coding sequence is TGTGCCAGTAGTACCACAGGGGGCGCGGGTCAGCCCCAGCATTTT. The chain couples TRBV19 to TRBJ1-5; 9 nucleotides agree with TRBD1. The V segment lost 4 bases and the J segment 6 bases; nucleotides outside the gene matches: 7. The CDR3 covers 15 residues. Germline CDR1 is LNHDA and CDR2 is SQIVND (reference sequence).

A word on this clone: At the DNA level, this CDR3 is encoded by other sequences in the same sample as well. V usage is TRBV6-5 and J usage is TRBJ1-1, with 7 bases identical to TRBD1. The CDR3 has 15 residues. V dropped 0 bases and J dropped 1; count of bases not matched to a gene: 2. Germline assignment: CDR1 MNHEY and CDR2 SVGAGI. In DNA form, the CDR3 reads TGTGCCAGCAGTTACTCTAGACAGGGGAACACTGAAGCTTTCTTT. Translation: CASSYSRQGNTEAFF.

Only one count was recorded for this clone. The V and J genes are TRBV6-6 and TRBJ1-2; TRBD1 matches 7 bases. Germline V gives CDR1 MNHNY, CDR2 SVGAGI (reference sequence). V lost 3 bases to trimming and J lost 8 bases; unmatched junction nucleotides: 12. The CDR3 consists of 15 residues. The CDR3 DNA is TGTGCCAGCAGTTATCTCCAGGGGGGGTATAAGGGCTACACCTTC. This gives the protein CASSYLQGGYKGYTF.

The gene calls are TRBV3-1 (or the pseudogene TRBV3-2) and TRBJ1-6; TRBD1 might be the D (6 bases). Germline values: CDR1 LGHDT, CDR2 YNNKEL (reference sequence). The CDR3 is 15 residues long. Trimming pared 3 bases from V and 9 bases from J, leaving 15 bases between. The CDR3 region is CASSHRSEGVSPLHF. As DNA, the CDR3 is TGTGCCAGCAGCCACCGGTCCGAGGGGGTTTCACCCCTCCACTTT.

This chain joins TRBV19 and TRBJ2-3, with D maybe TRBD2 (5 bases). The V gene's germline CDR1 is LNHDA and CDR2 SQIVND (reference sequence). The CDR3 sequence is 13 residues long. V was pared by 6 bases and J by 4 bases, with 11 bases between. CDR3 loop: CASSRGHPDTQYF. The CDR3 coding sequence is TGTGCCAGTAGCCGAGGGCATCCAGATACGCAGTATTTT.

V and J are TRBV18 and TRBJ1-2; TRBD1 matches 8 bases. This CDR3 has 17 residues. V was pared by 0 bases and J by 8 bases, with 14 bases of the junction left unmatched. Looked up from germline, CDR1 is KGHSH and CDR2 is LQKENI. CDR3 DNA: TGTGCCAGCTCACCACCCGGAACATTTCGGACAGGGAACGGCTACACCTTC. Protein: CASSPPGTFRTGNGYTF.

The genes are TRBV6-2 or TRBV6-3 and TRBJ1-5; D gene unclear. The V gene's germline CDR1 is MNHEY and CDR2 SVGEGT. The CDR3 length is 15 residues. Trimming removed 4 bases at V and 3 bases at J, with 13 bases between. The CDR3 is CASSWRNSPNQPQHF. The CDR3, as DNA: TGTGCCAGCAGTTGGAGGAATAGCCCCAATCAGCCCCAGCATTTT.

This chain connects TRBV7-9 to TRBJ1-1; D is perhaps TRBD1 (6 bases). Between the trimmed V and J ends, which lost 5 bases and 1 base, there was a span of 14 bases. From germline, CDR1 is SEHNR and CDR2 FQNEAQ (reference sequence). CDR3 size: 15 residues. The CDR3: CASSRGAGSNTEAFF. In DNA form, the CDR3 reads TGTGCCAGCAGCAGGGGGGCAGGGTCGAACACTGAAGCTTTCTTT.

The chain combines TRBV9 with TRBJ1-2; D is possibly TRBD1 (5 bases). V lost 4 bases and J 0 bases, leaving 10 bases between the germline ends. The CDR3 totals 14 residues. Germline CDR1 SGDLS, CDR2 YYNGEE. DNA for the CDR3: TGTGCCAGCAGCCCCTCGACAGCTAACTATGGCTACACCTTC. Translated: CASSPSTANYGYTF.

The chain has TRBV7-2 and TRBJ2-3; perhaps TRBD1 as D (6 bases). The germline V and J ends were trimmed by 1 base and 3 bases, with 8 bases remaining between them. Germline values: CDR1 SGHTA, CDR2 FQGNSA. This CDR3 contains 14 residues. CDR3 protein: CASSLDRATDTQYF. CDR3 bases: TGTGCCAGCAGCTTAGACAGGGCGACAGATACGCAGTATTTT.

The chain carries TRBV7-3 and TRBJ1-2; D is unclear. From germline, CDR1 is SGHTA and CDR2 FQGTGA. The CDR3 sequence is 16 residues long. V gave up 2 bases and J gave up 2 bases, with 15 bases separating them. The DNA of the CDR3 is TGTGCCAGCAGCTTAGCGCCCGGAGATTCGAACTATGGCTACACCTTC. Residues: CASSLAPGDSNYGYTF.

The chain has TRBV7-2 and TRBJ2-1; D might be TRBD2 (6 bases). The germline V and J ends were trimmed by 2 bases and 8 bases, with 13 bases remaining between them. The CDR3 spans 14 residues. The germline gives CDR1 SGHTA, CDR2 FQGNSA. This CDR3 is CASSLRLSSDEQFF. As DNA, the CDR3 is TGTGCCAGCAGCTTACGGCTTTCTAGCGATGAGCAGTTCTTC.

CDR3 protein: CASSGLKGGEKAFF. CDR3 DNA sequence: TGTGCCAGCTCGGGGTTAAAAGGGGGCGAAAAAGCTTTCTTT. The gene calls are TRBV18 and TRBJ1-1; 7 nucleotides line up with TRBD1. The J segment lost 9 bases and the V segment lost 6 bases, leaving 13 bases of the junction unmatched. The CDR3 runs to 14 residues. Germline lookup yields CDR1 KGHSH and CDR2 LQKENI.

This chain links TRBV6-5 with TRBJ1-3; D might be TRBD1 (5 bases). This CDR3 is 15 amino acids long. CDR1 and CDR2 from the germline V gene are MNHEY and SVGAGI. Trimming took off 0 bases at V and 4 bases at J, with 10 bases between the two ends. The DNA for the CDR3 is TGTGCCAGCAGTTACTCGACGGCAGGGGGAAACACCATATATTTT. The encoded protein is CASSYSTAGGNTIYF.